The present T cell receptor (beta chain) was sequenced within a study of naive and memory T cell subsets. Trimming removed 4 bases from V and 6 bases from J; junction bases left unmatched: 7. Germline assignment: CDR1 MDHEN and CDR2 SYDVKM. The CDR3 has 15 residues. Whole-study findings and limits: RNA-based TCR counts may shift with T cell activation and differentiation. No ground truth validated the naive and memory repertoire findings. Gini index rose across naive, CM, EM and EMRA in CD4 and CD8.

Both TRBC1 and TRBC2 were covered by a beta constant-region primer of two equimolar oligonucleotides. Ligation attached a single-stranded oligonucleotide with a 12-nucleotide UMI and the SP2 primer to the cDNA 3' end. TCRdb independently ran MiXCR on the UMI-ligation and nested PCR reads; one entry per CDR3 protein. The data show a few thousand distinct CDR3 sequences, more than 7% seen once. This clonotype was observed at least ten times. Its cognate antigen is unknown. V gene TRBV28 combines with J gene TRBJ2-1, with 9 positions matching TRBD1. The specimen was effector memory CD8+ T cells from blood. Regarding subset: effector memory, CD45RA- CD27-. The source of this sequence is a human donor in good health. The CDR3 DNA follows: TGTGCCAGCAGTTCGCGGGACAGGGTCTTCAATGAGCAGTTCTTC. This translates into CASSSRDRVFNEQFF.